The 17 T cell receptor beta chains below all came from one sample that was sequenced in a study of T-cell memory formation after mild COVID-19. MiXCR, applied by TCRdb to the 5' RACE reads, yields one record per CDR3 protein. The sample records fewer than 150,000 distinct CDR3 sequences, approximately 6.3% being singletons. Sequenced material: PBMCs or a T cell subset sorted from them (not recorded which). Source of these receptors: an adult woman who had mild COVID-19 (a few samples of this study predate the infection). Cell type and time point are not known.

This clonotype was found many times. This chain connects TRBV20-1 to TRBJ2-5, with 9 bases matching TRBD2. Germline CDR1 is DFQATT and CDR2 is SNEGSKA (reference sequence). CDR3 length: 16 amino acids. J lost 5 bases, V lost 1 base, and 11 bases had no gene match. The CDR3 nucleotides are TGCAGTGCTAGAGGTCTAGCGGGGACGACTAGGGAGACCCAGTACTTC. Its protein product is CSARGLAGTTRETQYF.

This clonotype was seen ten or more times. For the CDR3, the DNA is TGTGCCAGCAGCTTCGGCGCAGGATCAGATACGCAGTATTTT. It yields the protein CASSFGAGSDTQYF. V is TRBV12-3 or TRBV12-4 and J is TRBJ2-3; D gene ambiguous. Trimming removed 6 bases from V and 4 bases from J, with 14 bases in between. The CDR3 loop spans 14 amino acids.

The chain carries TRBV12-3 or TRBV12-4 and TRBJ1-2; weak D call: TRBD1 (5 bases). This CDR3 spans 13 amino acids. The V gene lost 5 bases and the J gene lost 4 bases, with 11 bases spanning the gap. The CDR3 nucleotides are TGTGCCAGCAGTCCCGACAGTATCTATGGCTACACCTTC. As protein: CASSPDSIYGYTF.

This rearrangement joins TRBV27 to TRBJ2-3; a possible D gene is TRBD1 (5 bases). CDR1 and CDR2 from the germline V gene are MNHEY and SMNVEV (reference sequence). CDR3 length: 16 residues. V was shortened by 1 base and J by 6 bases, with 17 bases between the two germline ends. The CDR3 bases are TGTGCCAGCAGTTTATTTAGTGGCAGGGATGGGGATACGCAGTATTTT. Its protein is CASSLFSGRDGDTQYF.

This clonotype was picked up a small number of times. The chain is built from TRBV20-1 and TRBJ2-7; 10 bases line up with TRBD2. Germline V gives CDR1 DFQATT, CDR2 SNEGSKA (reference sequence). V dropped 6 bases and J dropped 2; count of bases not matched to a gene: 10. This CDR3 is built from 15 residues. CDR3 in DNA: TGCAGTGCCCATCGAAGGCTAGCGGGGGCCTACGAGCAGTACTTC. Residues: CSAHRRLAGAYEQYF.

As regards this clonotype: A clone one base away is much larger, so this may be a read error. V usage is TRBV6-5 and J usage is TRBJ2-7; perhaps TRBD2 as D (5 bases). With 6 bases removed from V and 2 bases from J, the gap between germline ends came to 23 bases. Germline CDR1 and CDR2: MNHEY and SVGAGI. The CDR3 is 17 residues long. For the CDR3, the DNA is TGTGCCAGCAGACCAGACGGGAAGGCCGGAATGGCCTACGAGCAGTACTTC. Translating gives CASRPDGKAGMAYEQYF.

This clonotype has ten or more counts. The genes are TRBV5-1 and TRBJ2-7; 8 nucleotides line up with TRBD2. CDR1 is SGHRS, CDR2 YFSETQ, per germline. After removal of 3 bases from V and 5 bases from J, the junction contained 7 bases not matched to a gene. The CDR3 runs 14 residues. In DNA form, the CDR3 reads TGCGCCAGCAGCTCAAGCGGGAGCCCTGACGAGCAGTACTTC. It translates to CASSSSGSPDEQYF. Drawing the rest from reference TRBV5-1 and TRBJ2-7, the complete variable domain is KAGVTQTPRYLIKTRGQQVTLSCSPISGHRSVSWYQQTPGQGLQFLFEYFSETQRNKGNFPGRFSGRQFSNSRSEMNVSTLELGDSALYLCASSSSGSPDEQYFGPGTRLTVT.

As regards this clonotype: The CDR3 ends on some other residue instead of the conserved phenylalanine or tryptophan, so this is likely a read error. This chain connects TRBV20-1 to TRBJ2-1; 15 bases agree with TRBD2. CDR1 DFQATT and CDR2 SNEGSKA come from the germline V gene (reference sequence). The trim removed 2 bases at V and 5 bases at J, leaving 10 bases unmatched. This CDR3 contains 18 residues. CDR3 bases: TGCAGTGCTAGACTTGTGAAGGGACTAGCGGGGGGAAACAATGAGCAGTTCTTA. Translation gives CSARLVKGLAGGNNEQFL.

This clonotype was observed many times. V gene TRBV12-3 or TRBV12-4 combines with J gene TRBJ2-7; unclear D gene. The V end was cut by 3 bases, the J end by 5 bases, with 14 bases between. This CDR3 region has 14 residues. For the CDR3, the DNA is TGTGCCAGCAGTTTGGGTCTTTGGCTCGACGAGCAGTACTTC. Protein product: CASSLGLWLDEQYF.

V and J are TRBV15 and TRBJ1-1; the D is unclear. This CDR3 spans 14 amino acids. CDR1 LNHNV and CDR2 YYDKDF come from the germline V gene (reference sequence). The germline V and J ends were trimmed by 5 bases and 4 bases, with 14 bases remaining between them. The CDR3 region has the DNA TGTGCCACCAGCCAGCAGAGAGCGAGCACTGAAGCTTTCTTT. Its translation is CATSQQRASTEAFF. Full variable domain (rest looked up from reference TRBV15 and TRBJ1-1): DAMVIQNPRYQVTQFGKPVTLSCSQTLNHNVMYWYQQKSSQAPKLLFHYYDKDFNNEADTPDNFQSRRPNTSFCFLDIRSPGLGDTAMYLCATSQQRASTEAFFGQGTRLTVV.

For the CDR3, the DNA is TGTGCCAGCAGTTCTACTAGCGGGAGGGCCATAGAGACCCAGTACTTC. Translation: CASSSTSGRAIETQYF. The chain uses TRBV6-2 or TRBV6-3 and TRBJ2-5, with 13 bases fitting TRBD2. Germline assignment: CDR1 MNHEY and CDR2 SVGEGT. The CDR3 sequence is 16 residues long. J was trimmed by 4 bases and V by 4 bases; bases with no gene match: 6.

At least ten counts were recorded for this clonotype. This rearrangement joins TRBV6-2 or TRBV6-3 to TRBJ1-1; 7 positions match TRBD1. The germline V gene has CDR1 MNHEY and CDR2 SVGEGT. The CDR3 covers 14 residues. The V and J ends lost 6 bases and 12 bases, in that order; junction bases with no gene match: 16. The CDR3 protein is CASSPAARQGVPFF. CDR3 DNA sequence: TGTGCCAGCAGCCCCGCGGCCAGGCAGGGGGTACCTTTCTTT.

In its sample, this clonotype was seen a few times. The chain couples TRBV5-6 to TRBJ2-5, with TRBD1 matching over 8 bases. The CDR3 consists of 17 residues. The V gene's germline CDR1 is SGHDT and CDR2 YYEEEE. V trimming: 4 bases; J trimming: 1 base; junction bases outside the gene matches: 12. The CDR3 DNA reads as TGTGCCAGCAGCCCGACGCGGACAGGGCTCATCCAAGAGACCCAGTACTTC. Translating gives CASSPTRTGLIQETQYF.

The chain carries TRBV5-4 and TRBJ1-6, with no clear D. This CDR3 is 15 amino acids long. Between the trimmed V and J ends, which lost 0 bases and 10 bases, there was a span of 14 bases. Germline CDR1 is SGHNT and CDR2 is YYREEE (reference sequence). CDR3 nucleotides: TGTGCCAGCAGCTTGGAGGGAGCCCCGGCGTCACCCCTCCACTTT. Translating it yields CASSLEGAPASPLHF.

This clonotype was seen only a few times. The CDR3 loop reads CASSPGTSGGDTQYF. As DNA, the CDR3 is TGCGCCAGCAGCCCCGGGACTAGCGGGGGAGATACGCAGTATTTT. This sequence joins TRBV5-1 and TRBJ2-3; TRBD2 matches 14 bases. From germline, CDR1 is SGHRS and CDR2 YFSETQ. The CDR3 consists of 15 residues. The V and J ends lost 4 bases and 5 bases, in that order; junction bases with no gene match: 3.

This clonotype appeared many times. This sequence joins TRBV21-1 and TRBJ2-3. TRBV21-1 is a recognized pseudogene. The CDR3 has 13 residues. The CDR3 nucleotides are TGTGCCAGCAGCAAAGATGAGGTCGATACGCAGTATTTT. It encodes CASSKDEVDTQYF.

This clonotype was counted a few times. The CDR3: CASSFSGGLEKLFF. CDR3 DNA: TGTGCCAGCAGTTTCTCAGGGGGCTTGGAAAAACTGTTTTTT. This chain links TRBV6-5 with TRBJ1-4; TRBD1 agrees at 8 bases. Germline CDR1 is MNHEY and CDR2 is SVGAGI. Trimming took 4 bases from V and 8 from J; bases not matched to a gene: 6. This CDR3 region has 14 residues.